These T cell receptor beta chains were read from a single sample in a study of blood T cell repertoires in COVID-19. This table comes from immunoSEQ multiplex PCR, and its TCRdb copy is limited to in-frame clones, with some not included. This sample has roughly 240,000 clones, with around 85% found just once. Sequencing was done on a sample of peripheral blood. These receptors were obtained from a man aged 50-59 years with COVID-19, enrolled during active disease. Both conserved end residues are part of each CDR3. D genes are given only for firm matches. A row's size may be missing; if present it is once, few, many or a size class.

.	.	TRBV19	TRBJ2-7	TGTGCCAGTTTGGCGGCAGGGCCCTCCTACGAGCAGTACTTC	CASLAAGPSYEQYF
.	.	TRBV4-3	TRBJ2-1	TGCGCCAGCAGCCAAGACGCGCGGGCGGGTCCGTCGAGCTCCTACAATGAGCAGTTCTTC	CASSQDARAGPSSSYNEQFF
few	.	TRBV2	TRBJ1-1	TGTGCCAGCAGTGCCCTGTCGTCTGAAGCTTTCTTT	CASSALSSEAFF
.	.	TRBV23-1	TRBJ2-1	TGCGCCAGCAGTCAAAAGGGACACCTTCATCCCCATGAGCAGTTCTTC	CASSQKGHLHPHEQFF
few	TRBD1	TRBV19	TRBJ1-1	TGTGCCAGTAGGGAGACAGGGGGAAGGAACACTGAAGCTTTCTTT	CASRETGGRNTEAFF
.	.	TRBV7-3	TRBJ2-3	TGTGCCAGCAGCCGCATTCCGGGACAACACACAGATACGCAGTATTTT	CASSRIPGQHTDTQYF
few	.	TRBV11-2	TRBJ2-5	TGTGCCAGCAGCTTAGCTTCACAGGGTTTGACCCAGTACTTC	CASSLASQGLTQYF
.	.	TRBV10-1	TRBJ1-5	TGCGCCAGCAGAGAACTCGGACAGAATCAGCCCCAGCATTTT	CASRELGQNQPQHF
.	TRBD2	TRBV10-2	TRBJ2-3	TGCGCCAGCAAGACTAGCGCCGCCACAGATACGCAGTATTTT	CASKTSAATDTQYF
few	.	TRBV18	TRBJ2-1	TGTGCCAGCTCAAAACTAGGAGGCAATGAGCAGTTCTTC	CASSKLGGNEQFF
.	.	TRBV28	TRBJ2-5	TGTGCCAGCCAGGGGAGAGAGACCCAGTACTTC	CASQGRETQYF
.	.	TRBV27	TRBJ2-1	TGTGCCAGCAGCCCTCGACAGACCCTCTCCTACAATGAGCAGTTCTTC	CASSPRQTLSYNEQFF
.	.	TRBV6-5	TRBJ1-1	TGTGCCAGCAGTAGAAGACAGGACCCTGAAGCTTTCTTT	CASSRRQDPEAFF
.	.	TRBV6-5	TRBJ2-3	TGTGCCAGCAGTTACCCAGCAGATACGCAGTATTTT	CASSYPADTQYF
.	.	TRBV24-1	TRBJ2-3	TGTGCCACCTCAGGGGTTAAAGGGGGTATTTTCACAGATACGCAGTATTTT	CATSGVKGGIFTDTQYF
.	.	TRBV13	TRBJ2-1	TGTGCCAGCAGCTCCGACACTCGCAATGAGCAGTTCTTC	CASSSDTRNEQFF
few	.	TRBV19	TRBJ2-2	TGTGCCAGTCGATTGACAGGAGTAACGAACACCGGGGAGCTGTTTTTT	CASRLTGVTNTGELFF
.	.	TRBV3-1/TRBV3-2	TRBJ2-3	TGTGCCAGCAGCCAGGCTTCCGCAGGGTCCACAGATGCGCAGTATTTT	CASSQASAGSTDAQYF
.	TRBD2	TRBV3-1/TRBV3-2	TRBJ2-1	TGTGCCAGCAGCTCTTTACTAGCGGGGAGGGACAATGAGCAGTTCTTC	CASSSLLAGRDNEQFF
.	.	TRBV27	TRBJ2-2	TGTGCCAGCAGCCCTCGACAGGTTAACACCGGGGAGCTGTTTTTT	CASSPRQVNTGELFF
.	.	TRBV4-1	TRBJ1-5	TGCGCCAGCAGCCAGGTACTGAGGCCGACCCAGCCCCAGCATTTT	CASSQVLRPTQPQHF
.	.	TRBV11-1	TRBJ1-4	TGTGCCAGCAGCTTAGTCCGGGGAAACGAAAAACTGTTTTTT	CASSLVRGNEKLFF
.	TRBD2	TRBV11-3	TRBJ2-5	TGTGCCAGCAGCTATGGGGTAGCGGGAAAGAAACAAGAGACCCAGTACTTC	CASSYGVAGKKQETQYF
.	.	TRBV27	TRBJ2-1	TGTGCCAGCAGTATGACAGGCCTCTCCTACAATGAGCAGTTCTTC	CASSMTGLSYNEQFF
few	.	TRBV28	TRBJ1-5	TGTGCCAGCAGGACCCCCAGCCGGGGGTTACAGCCCCAGCATTTT	CASRTPSRGLQPQHF
.	.	TRBV25-1	TRBJ2-3	TGTGCCAGCAGGGGTCCTTCTAGGGGATTAACAGATACGCAGTATTTT	CASRGPSRGLTDTQYF
.	.	TRBV19	TRBJ1-5	TGTGCCAGTAGTCCCCGTGTAGGGGGGGGCAATCAGCCCCAGCATTTT	CASSPRVGGGNQPQHF
.	.	TRBV3-1/TRBV3-2	TRBJ1-2	TGTGCCAGCAGCCAAGCAAGCTACTATGGCTACACCTTC	CASSQASYYGYTF
once	.	TRBV29-1	TRBJ2-5	TGCAGCGCAAACATGGTTGCTGAGACCCAGTACTTC	CSANMVAETQYF
.	TRBD2	TRBV7-9	TRBJ2-2	TGTGCCAGCACCCTAGCGGGGACCACCGGGGAGCTGTTTTTT	CASTLAGTTGELFF
.	.	TRBV6-5	TRBJ1-5	TGTGCCAGCAACCGCCAGGGTCAGCCCCAGCATTTT	CASNRQGQPQHF
.	.	TRBV4-1	TRBJ1-1	TGCGCCAGCAGCCCTGGCCCTGTACAGGGACCCAACACTGAAGCTTTCTTT	CASSPGPVQGPNTEAFF
.	.	TRBV7-3	TRBJ2-1	TGTGCCAGCAGCTTGGGCAGGGGATCCAATGAGCAGTTCTTC	CASSLGRGSNEQFF
.	.	TRBV20-1	TRBJ2-1	TGCAGTGCTAGTCAGGGGAGCTCCTACAATGAGCAGTTCTTC	CSASQGSSYNEQFF
.	TRBD2	TRBV10-3	TRBJ2-5	TGTGCCTCTAGGACTAGCGGGCACCAAGAGACCCAGTACTTC	CASRTSGHQETQYF
.	.	TRBV3-1/TRBV3-2	TRBJ2-7	TGTGCCAGTTCTTACGGGGTGACCTACGAGCAGTACTTC	CASSYGVTYEQYF
.	TRBD1	TRBV5-1	TRBJ1-1	TGCGCCAGCAGCCTCCGGACAGGGGGTGGTGAAGCTTTCTTT	CASSLRTGGGEAFF
.	TRBD2	TRBV11-2	TRBJ2-3	TGTGCCAGCAGCTTAGATGGGAGGGATCCTCTGGCAGATACGCAGTATTTT	CASSLDGRDPLADTQYF
once	TRBD2	TRBV4-3	TRBJ2-2	TGCGCCAGCAGCCAAGATCGAACTAGCGGGGGGGCCGTCGGGGAGCTGTTTTTT	CASSQDRTSGGAVGELFF
.	.	TRBV7-2	TRBJ1-5	TGTGCCAGCAGCTTTACCGGGGTGGGCAATCAGCCCCAGCATTTT	CASSFTGVGNQPQHF
.	TRBD1	TRBV10-3	TRBJ2-3	TGTGCCATCAGTGCACAGGGGTGGACAGATACGCAGTATTTT	CAISAQGWTDTQYF
.	.	TRBV7-2	TRBJ1-1	TGTGCCAGCAGCAACAGGGTTAGTTGGCGGACTGAAGCTTTCTTT	CASSNRVSWRTEAFF
.	.	TRBV6-5	TRBJ2-2	TGTGCCAGCAGCGTATTATTGAACACCGGGGAGCTGTTTTTT	CASSVLLNTGELFF